This TCR beta chain was captured in a study of early T cells in non-severe SARS-CoV-2 infection. For the study at large: It was bulk RNA from unsorted whole blood that was sequenced, and the chains were unpaired.

This clonotype was detected a few times. Its antigen is unknown. Unique molecular identifier tags were affixed to discrete cDNA molecules. TCRdb reanalysed the 5' RACE reads using MiXCR and keeps one entry per CDR3 protein. Here the sample spans 85,000 to 95,000 distinct CDR3 sequences, over 12% being singletons. Trimming stripped 1 base from V and 8 bases from J, with 11 bases between. Germline V gives CDR1 SQVTM, CDR2 ANQGSEA. The CDR3 loop spans 12 amino acids. Overall study results and limits: VDJdb-based annotation leaned toward anti-spike CD8 responses and missed private and CD4 specificities.

The chain couples TRBV29-1 to TRBJ1-1; D remains unclear. This sequence was found in an adult who was a healthcare worker with PCR-confirmed SARS-CoV-2 infection or an uninfected control (not recorded which). Source material: whole blood. This chain's CDR3 is CSVEAGRREAFF. The CDR3, as DNA: TGCAGCGTTGAAGCCGGGAGAAGAGAAGCTTTCTTT.